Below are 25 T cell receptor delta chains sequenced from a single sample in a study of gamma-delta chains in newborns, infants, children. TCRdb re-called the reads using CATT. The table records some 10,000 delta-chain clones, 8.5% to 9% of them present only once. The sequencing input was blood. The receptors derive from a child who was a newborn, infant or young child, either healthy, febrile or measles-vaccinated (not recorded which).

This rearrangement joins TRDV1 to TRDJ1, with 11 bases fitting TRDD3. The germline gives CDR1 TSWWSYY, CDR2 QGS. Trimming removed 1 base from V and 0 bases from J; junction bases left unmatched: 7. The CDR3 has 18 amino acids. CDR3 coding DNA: TGTGCTCTTGGGGAACACTGGGGGATATTTGGTAACACCGATAAACTCATCTTT. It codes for CALGEHWGIFGNTDKLIF.

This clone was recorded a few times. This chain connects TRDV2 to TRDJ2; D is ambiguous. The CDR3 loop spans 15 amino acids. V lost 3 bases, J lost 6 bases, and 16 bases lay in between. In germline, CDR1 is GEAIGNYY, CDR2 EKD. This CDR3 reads CACDRLGLSAAQLFF. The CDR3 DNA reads TGTGCCTGTGACCGGCTCGGGTTGTCGGCAGCACAACTCTTCTTT.

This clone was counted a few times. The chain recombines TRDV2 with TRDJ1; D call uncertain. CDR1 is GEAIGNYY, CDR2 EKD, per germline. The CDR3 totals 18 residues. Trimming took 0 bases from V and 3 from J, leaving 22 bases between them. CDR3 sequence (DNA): TGTGCCTGTGACACCGTCGGGACTCAACACCGCAGCCCCGATAAACTCATCTTT. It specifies CACDTVGTQHRSPDKLIF.

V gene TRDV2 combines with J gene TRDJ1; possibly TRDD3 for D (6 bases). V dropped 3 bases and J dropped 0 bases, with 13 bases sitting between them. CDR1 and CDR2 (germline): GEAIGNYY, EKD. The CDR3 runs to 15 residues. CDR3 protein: CACDPLGPHTDKLIF. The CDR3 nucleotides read TGTGCCTGTGACCCACTGGGTCCCCACACCGATAAACTCATCTTT.

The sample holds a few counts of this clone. The CDR3: CACDPILGDTSLTAQLFF. In DNA, the CDR3 is TGTGCCTGTGACCCCATACTGGGGGATACGTCTTTGACAGCACAACTCTTCTTT. The chain couples TRDV2 to TRDJ2; 13 bases fit TRDD3. V trimming: 3 bases; J trimming: 0 bases; junction bases outside the gene matches: 6. The CDR3 is 18 residues long. Per the germline V gene, CDR1 is GEAIGNYY and CDR2 is EKD.

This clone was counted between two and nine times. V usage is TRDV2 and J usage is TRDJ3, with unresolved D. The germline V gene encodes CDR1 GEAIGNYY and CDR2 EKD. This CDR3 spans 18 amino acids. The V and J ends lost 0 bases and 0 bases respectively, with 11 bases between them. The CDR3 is CACDTGFVGSWDTRQMFF. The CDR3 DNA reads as TGTGCCTGTGACACCGGATTCGTAGGCTCCTGGGACACCCGACAGATGTTTTTC.

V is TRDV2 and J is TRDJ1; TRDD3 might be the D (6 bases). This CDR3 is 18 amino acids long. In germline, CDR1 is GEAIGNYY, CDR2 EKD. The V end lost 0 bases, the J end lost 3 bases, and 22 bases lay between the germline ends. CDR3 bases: TGTGCCTGTGACACCGGACACCTTACTGGGCAGGGTCCCGATAAACTCATCTTT. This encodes CACDTGHLTGQGPDKLIF.

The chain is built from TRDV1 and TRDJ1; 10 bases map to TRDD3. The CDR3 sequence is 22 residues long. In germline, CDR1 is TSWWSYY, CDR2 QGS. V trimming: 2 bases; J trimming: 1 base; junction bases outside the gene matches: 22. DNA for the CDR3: TGTGCTCTTGGGGAAGTCGGGCGACCGGCCTTACTGGGGGATCGATGCACCGATAAACTCATCTTT. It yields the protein CALGEVGRPALLGDRCTDKLIF.

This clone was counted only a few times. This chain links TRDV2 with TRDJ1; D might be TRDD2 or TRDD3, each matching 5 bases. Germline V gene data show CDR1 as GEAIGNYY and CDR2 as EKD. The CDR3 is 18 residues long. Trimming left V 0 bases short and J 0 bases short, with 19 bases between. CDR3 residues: CACDTLTGDYLHTDKLIF. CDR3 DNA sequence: TGTGCCTGTGACACCCTGACTGGCGATTACCTTCACACCGATAAACTCATCTTT.

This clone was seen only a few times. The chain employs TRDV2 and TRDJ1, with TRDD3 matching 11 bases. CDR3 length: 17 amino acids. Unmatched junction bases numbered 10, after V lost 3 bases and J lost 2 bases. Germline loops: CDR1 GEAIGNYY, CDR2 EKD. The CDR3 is CACDALVGDTVTDKLIF. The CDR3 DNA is TGTGCCTGTGACGCCTTGGTGGGGGATACGGTAACCGATAAACTCATCTTT.

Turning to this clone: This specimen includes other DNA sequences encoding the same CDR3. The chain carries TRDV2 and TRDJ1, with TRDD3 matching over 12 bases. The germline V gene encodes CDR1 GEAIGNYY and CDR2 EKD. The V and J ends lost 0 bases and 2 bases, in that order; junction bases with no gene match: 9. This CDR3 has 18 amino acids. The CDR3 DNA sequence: TGTGCCTGTGACACCGTGCTGGGGGATACGCGGAGGACCGATAAACTCATCTTT. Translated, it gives CACDTVLGDTRRTDKLIF.

CDR3 loop: CACDTVTGGYEGVYTDKLIF. In nucleotides, the CDR3 is TGTGCCTGTGACACTGTTACTGGGGGATACGAAGGTGTGTACACCGATAAACTCATCTTT. The V call is TRDV2, the J call TRDJ1; 13 nucleotides align to TRDD3. TCRdb does not report a J gene; here it was assigned by matching the DNA to germline references. Trimming took 1 base from V and 0 from J; bases not matched to a gene: 13. Germline loops: CDR1 GEAIGNYY, CDR2 EKD. CDR3 length equals 20 residues.

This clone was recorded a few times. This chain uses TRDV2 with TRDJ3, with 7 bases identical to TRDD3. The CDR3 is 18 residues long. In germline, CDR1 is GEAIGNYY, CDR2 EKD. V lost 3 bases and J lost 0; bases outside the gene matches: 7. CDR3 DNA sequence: TGTGCCTGTGACTCTGCTGGGGGTTACTCCTGGGACACCCGACAGATGTTTTTC. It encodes CACDSAGGYSWDTRQMFF.

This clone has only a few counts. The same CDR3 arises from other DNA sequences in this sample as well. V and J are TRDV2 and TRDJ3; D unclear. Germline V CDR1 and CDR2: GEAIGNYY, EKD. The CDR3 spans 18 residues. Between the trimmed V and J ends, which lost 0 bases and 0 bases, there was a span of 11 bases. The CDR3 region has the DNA TGTGCCTGTGACACCGTACTCCCCAGCTCCTGGGACACCCGACAGATGTTTTTC. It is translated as CACDTVLPSSWDTRQMFF.

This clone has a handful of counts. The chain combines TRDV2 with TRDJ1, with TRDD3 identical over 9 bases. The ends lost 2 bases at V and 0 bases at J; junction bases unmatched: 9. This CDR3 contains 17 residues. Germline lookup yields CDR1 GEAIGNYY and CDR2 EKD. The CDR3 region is CACDNLLPGGYTDKLIF. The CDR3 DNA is TGTGCCTGTGACAACTTGCTACCTGGGGGATACACCGATAAACTCATCTTT.

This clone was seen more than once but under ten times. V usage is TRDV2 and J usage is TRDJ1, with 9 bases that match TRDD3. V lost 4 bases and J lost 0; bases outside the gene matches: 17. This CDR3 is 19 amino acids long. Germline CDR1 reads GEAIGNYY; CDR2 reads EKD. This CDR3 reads CACDPLGDGKGPYTDKLIF. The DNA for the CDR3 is TGTGCCTGTGATCCACTGGGGGACGGTAAGGGACCTTACACCGATAAACTCATCTTT.

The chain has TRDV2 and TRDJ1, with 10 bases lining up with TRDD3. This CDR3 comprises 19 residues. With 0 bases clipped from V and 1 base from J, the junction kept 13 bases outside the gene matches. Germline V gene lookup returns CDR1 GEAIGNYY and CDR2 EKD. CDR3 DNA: TGTGCCTGTGACACCGTGGACTATACTGGGGGATCAACCACCGATAAACTCATCTTT. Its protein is CACDTVDYTGGSTTDKLIF.

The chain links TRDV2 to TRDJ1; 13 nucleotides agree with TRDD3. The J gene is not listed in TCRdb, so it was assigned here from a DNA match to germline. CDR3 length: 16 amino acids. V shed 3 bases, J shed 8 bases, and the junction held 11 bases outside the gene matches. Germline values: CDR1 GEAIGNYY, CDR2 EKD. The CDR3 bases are TGTGCCTGTGACTCCTTACTGGGGGATACGCGTGAAAAACTCATCTTT. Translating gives CACDSLLGDTREKLIF.

The CDR3 is CACDPLRTRGIREADKLIF. The CDR3 DNA follows: TGTGCCTGTGACCCTCTTCGGACAAGGGGGATACGCGAGGCCGATAAACTCATCTTT. V usage is TRDV2 and J usage is TRDJ1; TRDD3 aligns across 10 bases. The J gene comes from matching the DNA to germline here; TCRdb lacks it. With 3 bases clipped from V and 3 bases from J, the junction kept 18 bases outside the gene matches. The germline V gene has CDR1 GEAIGNYY and CDR2 EKD. The CDR3 contains 19 residues.

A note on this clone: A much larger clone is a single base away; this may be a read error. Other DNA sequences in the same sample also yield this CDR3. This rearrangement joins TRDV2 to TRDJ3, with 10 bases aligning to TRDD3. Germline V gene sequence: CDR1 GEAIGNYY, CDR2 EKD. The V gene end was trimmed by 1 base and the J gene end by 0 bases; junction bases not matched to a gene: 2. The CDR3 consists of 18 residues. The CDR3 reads CACDTAGGYSWDTRQMFF. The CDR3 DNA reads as TGTGCCTGTGACACGGCTGGGGGATACTCCTGGGACACCCGACAGATGTTTTTC.

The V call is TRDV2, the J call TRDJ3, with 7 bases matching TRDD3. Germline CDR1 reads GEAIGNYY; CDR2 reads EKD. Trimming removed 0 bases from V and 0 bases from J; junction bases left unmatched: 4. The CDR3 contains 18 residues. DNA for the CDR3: TGTGCCTGTGACACCGCTGGGGGTGACTCCTGGGACACCCGACAGATGTTTTTC. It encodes CACDTAGGDSWDTRQMFF.

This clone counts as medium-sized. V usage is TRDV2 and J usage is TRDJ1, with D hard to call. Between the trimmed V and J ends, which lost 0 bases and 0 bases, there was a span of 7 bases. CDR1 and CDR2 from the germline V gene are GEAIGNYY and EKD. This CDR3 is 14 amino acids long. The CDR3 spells CACDTLQYTDKLIF. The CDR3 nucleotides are TGTGCCTGTGACACCCTCCAGTACACCGATAAACTCATCTTT.

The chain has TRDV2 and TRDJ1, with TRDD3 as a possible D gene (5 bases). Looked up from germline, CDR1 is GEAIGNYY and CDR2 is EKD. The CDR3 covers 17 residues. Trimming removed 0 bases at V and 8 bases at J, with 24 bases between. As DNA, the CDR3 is TGTGCCTGTGACACCCTGCTTCGCGATACCGACGGGAAAAAACTCATCTTT. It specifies CACDTLLRDTDGKKLIF.

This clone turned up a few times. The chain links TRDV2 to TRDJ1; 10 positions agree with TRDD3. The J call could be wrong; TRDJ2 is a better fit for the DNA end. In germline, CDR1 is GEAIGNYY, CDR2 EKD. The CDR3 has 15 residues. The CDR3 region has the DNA TGTGCCTGTGACAACCTAATGGGGGATACCGATAAACTCTTCTTT. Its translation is CACDNLMGDTDKLFF.

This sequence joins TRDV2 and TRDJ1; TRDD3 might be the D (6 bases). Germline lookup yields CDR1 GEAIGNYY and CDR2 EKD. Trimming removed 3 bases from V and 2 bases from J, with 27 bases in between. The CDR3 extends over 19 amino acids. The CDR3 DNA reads TGTGCCTGTGACCCCGTCAGTCCTGGGGACCGCCGGACTACCGATAAACTCATCTTT. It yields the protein CACDPVSPGDRRTTDKLIF.